A selection of T cell receptor beta chains follows, all from one sample in a study of cytomegalovirus exposure and HLA in healthy donors. Assay used: immunoSEQ multiplex PCR; TCRdb lists only in-frame clones, some missing. Among 95,000 to 150,000 clones, around 77% were seen once, and the ten largest hold around 13%. Sequencing was performed on PBMCs. Every receptor here comes from a woman between 40 and 55 years old in good health and CMV-seropositive. Both conserved end residues are part of each CDR3. The D gene is left open where the match is weak. For some rows the clone size is stated as once, few or many, or as a class when expanded; others skip it.

d_call: TRBD1; clone_size: -; v_call: TRBV10-3; j_call: TRBJ1-5; cdr3_nt: TGTGCCACCCAGACAGGGATAGATCAGCCCCAGCATTTT; cdr3_aa: CATQTGIDQPQHF
d_call: TRBD2; clone_size: few; v_call: TRBV4-1; j_call: TRBJ2-7; cdr3_nt: TGCGCCAGCAGCCAAGATGCGGGAGGTCGGGAGCAGTACTTC; cdr3_aa: CASSQDAGGREQYF
d_call: -; clone_size: -; v_call: TRBV25-1; j_call: TRBJ1-4; cdr3_nt: TGTGCCAGCAGCTACAGGGAGGGCCTCAATGAAAAACTGTTTTTT; cdr3_aa: CASSYREGLNEKLFF
d_call: TRBD2; clone_size: -; v_call: TRBV7-2; j_call: TRBJ2-4; cdr3_nt: TGTGCCAGCAGCTTAGCTGGGAGGGATATCGGCATTCAGTACTTC; cdr3_aa: CASSLAGRDIGIQYF
d_call: -; clone_size: -; v_call: TRBV4-2; j_call: TRBJ1-2; cdr3_nt: TGTGCCAGCAGCCAAGATCGAGGCGGCTATGGCTACACCTTC; cdr3_aa: CASSQDRGGYGYTF
d_call: -; clone_size: -; v_call: TRBV29-1; j_call: TRBJ2-4; cdr3_nt: TGCAGCGTTGAGGGGGGGCTCGGCATTCAGTACTTC; cdr3_aa: CSVEGGLGIQYF
d_call: -; clone_size: -; v_call: TRBV14; j_call: TRBJ2-5; cdr3_nt: TGTGCCAGCAGCCACTTACAGGGTCGGGAAGAGACCCAGTACTTC; cdr3_aa: CASSHLQGREETQYF
d_call: TRBD1; clone_size: -; v_call: TRBV2; j_call: TRBJ1-2; cdr3_nt: TGTGCCAGCTCCTCTTCGGACAGGTTACTCTATGGCTACACCTTC; cdr3_aa: CASSSSDRLLYGYTF
d_call: TRBD2; clone_size: -; v_call: TRBV5-4; j_call: TRBJ2-1; cdr3_nt: TGTGCCACCACTCCTAGCGGACCGAATGAGCAGTTCTTC; cdr3_aa: CATTPSGPNEQFF
d_call: TRBD2; clone_size: -; v_call: TRBV11-2; j_call: TRBJ2-7; cdr3_nt: TGTGCCAGCAGCTCTAGCGGGGTCTCCTACGAGCAGTACTTC; cdr3_aa: CASSSSGVSYEQYF
d_call: -; clone_size: -; v_call: TRBV27; j_call: TRBJ2-1; cdr3_nt: TGTGCCAGCAGTTTATGGGTTGGTGAAGCCGGGAGTGGAAATGAGCAGTTCTTC; cdr3_aa: CASSLWVGEAGSGNEQFF
d_call: -; clone_size: -; v_call: TRBV7-8; j_call: TRBJ2-7; cdr3_nt: TGTGCCAGCAGCTTAGCGGACAGTCACTGGACTGGAAACGAGCAGTACTTC; cdr3_aa: CASSLADSHWTGNEQYF
d_call: -; clone_size: -; v_call: TRBV10-2; j_call: TRBJ2-7; cdr3_nt: TGCGCCAGCAGTGAGTCGATGGCGGGACCGACCTACGAGCAGTACTTC; cdr3_aa: CASSESMAGPTYEQYF
d_call: -; clone_size: -; v_call: TRBV28; j_call: TRBJ1-4; cdr3_nt: TGTGCCAGCAGTTTGGCACTCGGGGAAAAACTGTTTTTT; cdr3_aa: CASSLALGEKLFF
d_call: -; clone_size: -; v_call: TRBV29-1; j_call: TRBJ2-5; cdr3_nt: TGCAGCGTTGTTGGTCCTAGCCAGGAGACCCAGTACTTC; cdr3_aa: CSVVGPSQETQYF
d_call: TRBD2; clone_size: once; v_call: TRBV5-1; j_call: TRBJ2-3; cdr3_nt: TGCGCCAGCAGCCCTCTTGAAGCGGGAGGATTAGATACGCAGTATTTT; cdr3_aa: CASSPLEAGGLDTQYF
d_call: -; clone_size: -; v_call: TRBV2; j_call: TRBJ2-2; cdr3_nt: TGTGCCAGCAGTGAAGGACAAAGGAGGACCGGGGAGCTGTTTTTT; cdr3_aa: CASSEGQRRTGELFF
d_call: -; clone_size: -; v_call: TRBV11-2; j_call: TRBJ2-2; cdr3_nt: TGTGCCAGCAGCCTATCCGGGACAAAGGGCCGGGAGCTGTTTTTT; cdr3_aa: CASSLSGTKGRELFF
d_call: -; clone_size: -; v_call: TRBV12-5; j_call: TRBJ1-3; cdr3_nt: TGTGCTAGTGGTAGACTCCGGGGGGGGTCTGGAAACACCATATATTTT; cdr3_aa: CASGRLRGGSGNTIYF
d_call: TRBD2; clone_size: few; v_call: TRBV27; j_call: TRBJ2-1; cdr3_nt: TGTGCCAGCAGTCCACTGTCGGGACTAGCGAGGGGTGAGCAGTTCTTC; cdr3_aa: CASSPLSGLARGEQFF
d_call: TRBD1; clone_size: once; v_call: TRBV5-1; j_call: TRBJ1-2; cdr3_nt: TGCGCCAGCAGCTTGGCCGGGGGGACAGGGTTAAACTATGGCTACACCTTC; cdr3_aa: CASSLAGGTGLNYGYTF
d_call: -; clone_size: once; v_call: TRBV5-4; j_call: TRBJ2-1; cdr3_nt: TGTGCCAGCAGATTCGACAGACCTCCGAACAATGAGCAGTTCTTC; cdr3_aa: CASRFDRPPNNEQFF
d_call: -; clone_size: -; v_call: TRBV28; j_call: TRBJ1-1; cdr3_nt: TGTGCCAGCAGTTTACCCTTCTGGGGAGGGCCCACTGAAGCTTTCTTT; cdr3_aa: CASSLPFWGGPTEAFF
d_call: TRBD1; clone_size: -; v_call: TRBV18; j_call: TRBJ1-1; cdr3_nt: TGTGCCAGCTCACCGACCAACAGGGGAGAGAACACTGAAGCTTTCTTT; cdr3_aa: CASSPTNRGENTEAFF
d_call: -; clone_size: -; v_call: TRBV2; j_call: TRBJ1-4; cdr3_nt: TGTGCCAGTCGCCAGGGTACTAATGAAAAACTGTTTTTT; cdr3_aa: CASRQGTNEKLFF
d_call: TRBD2; clone_size: -; v_call: TRBV6-1; j_call: TRBJ2-3; cdr3_nt: TGTGCCAGCAGTTGGACTAGTCCTAATCGTGCGCAGTATTTT; cdr3_aa: CASSWTSPNRAQYF
d_call: TRBD2; clone_size: -; v_call: TRBV7-9; j_call: TRBJ2-3; cdr3_nt: TGTGCCAGCAGCGCTAGTCCAGCGGGAGGCCCTTTTAGCACAGATACGCAGTATTTT; cdr3_aa: CASSASPAGGPFSTDTQYF
d_call: TRBD2; clone_size: -; v_call: TRBV28; j_call: TRBJ2-5; cdr3_nt: TGTGCCAGCAGTTCCCTTAGCGGGCTCACAACCCGCCAAGAGACCCAGTACTTC; cdr3_aa: CASSSLSGLTTRQETQYF
d_call: TRBD1; clone_size: -; v_call: TRBV2; j_call: TRBJ1-4; cdr3_nt: TGTGCCAGCAGTGTCTTGGGACAGGCTGCAACTAATGAAAAACTGTTTTTT; cdr3_aa: CASSVLGQAATNEKLFF
d_call: TRBD1; clone_size: -; v_call: TRBV19; j_call: TRBJ1-5; cdr3_nt: TGTGCCAGTAGTGGGGTAGGGGGCTTTGGCAATCAGCCCCAGCATTTT; cdr3_aa: CASSGVGGFGNQPQHF
d_call: -; clone_size: -; v_call: TRBV28; j_call: TRBJ1-3; cdr3_nt: TGTGCCAGCAGTCCCGGACAGTTGGGAAACACCATATATTTT; cdr3_aa: CASSPGQLGNTIYF
d_call: TRBD1; clone_size: -; v_call: TRBV6-1; j_call: TRBJ1-1; cdr3_nt: TGTGCCAGCAGGGGGACAGGGACGGACACTGAAGCCTTCTTT; cdr3_aa: CASRGTGTDTEAFF
d_call: -; clone_size: -; v_call: TRBV11-2; j_call: TRBJ1-6; cdr3_nt: TGTGCCAGCAGCTTAGGCCCAGGGAATTCACCCCTCCACTTT; cdr3_aa: CASSLGPGNSPLHF
d_call: TRBD2; clone_size: -; v_call: TRBV4-1; j_call: TRBJ2-1; cdr3_nt: TGCGCCAGCAGCCAAGATCGTGAGCGGGAATATCGCAATGAGCAGTTCTTC; cdr3_aa: CASSQDREREYRNEQFF
d_call: TRBD2; clone_size: -; v_call: TRBV10-3; j_call: TRBJ2-1; cdr3_nt: TGTGCCACCGATAGCGGGAGCTCCTACAATGAGCAGTTCTTC; cdr3_aa: CATDSGSSYNEQFF
d_call: -; clone_size: -; v_call: TRBV4-1; j_call: TRBJ2-5; cdr3_nt: TGCGCCAGCAGCCAAGGTCGGATCTCCGGCGGGGACGCCCAAGAGACCCAGTACTTC; cdr3_aa: CASSQGRISGGDAQETQYF
d_call: TRBD2; clone_size: -; v_call: TRBV4-1; j_call: TRBJ2-5; cdr3_nt: TGCGCCAGCAGCCGGAAAGCGGGAGAGGGGGAGACCCAGTACTTC; cdr3_aa: CASSRKAGEGETQYF
d_call: -; clone_size: -; v_call: TRBV13; j_call: TRBJ1-1; cdr3_nt: TGTGCCAGCAGCCCCCTGGACAGCTTGAACACTGAAGCTTTCTTT; cdr3_aa: CASSPLDSLNTEAFF
d_call: -; clone_size: once; v_call: TRBV6-5; j_call: TRBJ1-6; cdr3_nt: TGTGCCAGCAGTTATTCCGGACAGAATAATTCACCCCTCCACTTT; cdr3_aa: CASSYSGQNNSPLHF
d_call: -; clone_size: -; v_call: TRBV29-1; j_call: TRBJ2-2; cdr3_nt: TGCAGCGTTGAACGGGCAAGTGGAGGTACCGGGGAGCTGTTTTTT; cdr3_aa: CSVERASGGTGELFF
d_call: -; clone_size: -; v_call: TRBV7-2; j_call: TRBJ2-1; cdr3_nt: TGTGCCAGCAGCTTAACGCGGAACAATGAGCAGTTCTTC; cdr3_aa: CASSLTRNNEQFF
d_call: -; clone_size: once; v_call: TRBV7-9; j_call: TRBJ1-3; cdr3_nt: TGTTCCAGCAGCTTAGAGGCGGGCACCATATATTTT; cdr3_aa: CSSSLEAGTIYF
d_call: TRBD2; clone_size: -; v_call: TRBV6-1; j_call: TRBJ2-1; cdr3_nt: TGTGCCAGTACTAGCGGGAGGGCCGGGTCCGATGAGCAGTTCTTC; cdr3_aa: CASTSGRAGSDEQFF
d_call: -; clone_size: -; v_call: TRBV2; j_call: TRBJ2-4; cdr3_nt: TGTGCCAGGGGGCGGTCAGCACAAGCCAAAAACATTCAGTACTTC; cdr3_aa: CARGRSAQAKNIQYF
d_call: TRBD1; clone_size: once; v_call: TRBV5-1; j_call: TRBJ1-1; cdr3_nt: TGCGCCAGCAGCTTACCGTACAGGGGAATGAACACTGAAGCTTTCTTT; cdr3_aa: CASSLPYRGMNTEAFF
d_call: -; clone_size: -; v_call: TRBV7-2; j_call: TRBJ1-2; cdr3_nt: TGTGCCAGCAGCATCCCGGGACAACTGGGTGGCTACACCTTC; cdr3_aa: CASSIPGQLGGYTF